This T cell receptor beta chain was sequenced for a study of Graves' ophthalmopathy and Graves' hyperthyroidism. TCR beta CDR3 amplification used RNA transcripts. RT-PCR was first run with HTBI primers, then multiplex PCR in a second round. TCRdb redid the calling of the multiplex PCR reads with MiXCR, one entry per CDR3 protein. This table has about 740,000 distinct CDR3 sequences, 35% to 50% appearing once. Out of about 10 ml of fresh peripheral blood, PBMCs were obtained. The study, taken as a whole, reports: Most thyroid clonotypes with frequency above 0.001 were detected in blood too.

A note on this clonotype: Its antigen is not identified.

Germline CDR1 is LGHNA and CDR2 is YNFKEQ. The length of the CDR3 is 16 residues. J was trimmed by 5 bases and V by 1 base; bases with no gene match: 6. The sample was peripheral blood. The chain joins TRBV4-2 to TRBJ2-5; 11 nucleotides line up with TRBD2. The receptor comes from an adult man with Graves' ophthalmopathy. The CDR3 DNA reads TGTGCCAGCAGCCAAGTAACTAGCGGGAGTGGTGAGACCCAGTACTTC. It codes for CASSQVTSGSGETQYF.